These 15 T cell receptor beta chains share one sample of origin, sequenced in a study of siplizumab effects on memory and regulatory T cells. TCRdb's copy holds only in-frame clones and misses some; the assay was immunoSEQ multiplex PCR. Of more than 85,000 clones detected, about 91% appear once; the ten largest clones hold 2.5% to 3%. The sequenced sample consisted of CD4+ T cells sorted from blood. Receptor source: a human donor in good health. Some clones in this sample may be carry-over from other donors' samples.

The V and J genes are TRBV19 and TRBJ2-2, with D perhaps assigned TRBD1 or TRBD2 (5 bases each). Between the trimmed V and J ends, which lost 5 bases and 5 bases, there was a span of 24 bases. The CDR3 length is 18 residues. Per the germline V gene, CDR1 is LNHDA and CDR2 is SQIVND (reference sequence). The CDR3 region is CASSPPHGGDMNTGELFF. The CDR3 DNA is TGTGCCAGTAGTCCTCCTCATGGGGGAGACATGAATACCGGGGAGCTGTTTTTT.

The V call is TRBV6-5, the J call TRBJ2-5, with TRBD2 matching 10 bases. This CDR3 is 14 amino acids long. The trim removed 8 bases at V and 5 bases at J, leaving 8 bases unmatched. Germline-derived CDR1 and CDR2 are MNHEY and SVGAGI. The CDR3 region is CASGSGRAAETQYF. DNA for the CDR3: TGTGCCAGCGGGAGCGGGAGGGCCGCGGAGACCCAGTACTTC.

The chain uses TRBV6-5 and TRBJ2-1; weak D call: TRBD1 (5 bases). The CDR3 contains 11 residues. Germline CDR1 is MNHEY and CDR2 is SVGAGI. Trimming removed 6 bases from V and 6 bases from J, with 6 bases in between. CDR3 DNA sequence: TGTGCCAGCAGAGGGGTCAATGAGCAGTTCTTC. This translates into CASRGVNEQFF.

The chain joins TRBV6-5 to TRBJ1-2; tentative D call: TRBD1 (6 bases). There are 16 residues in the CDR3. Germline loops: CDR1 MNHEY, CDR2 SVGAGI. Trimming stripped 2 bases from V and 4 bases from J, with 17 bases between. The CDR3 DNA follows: TGTGCCAGCAGTTACCGTCCCGGAGGGGGAACCTATGGCTACACCTTC. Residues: CASSYRPGGGTYGYTF.

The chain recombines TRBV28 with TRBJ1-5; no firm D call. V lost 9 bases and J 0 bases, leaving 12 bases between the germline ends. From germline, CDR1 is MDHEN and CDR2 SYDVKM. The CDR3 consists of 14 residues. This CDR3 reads CASLPGTSNQPQHF. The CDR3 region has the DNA TGTGCCAGTCTGCCGGGAACTAGCAATCAGCCCCAGCATTTT.

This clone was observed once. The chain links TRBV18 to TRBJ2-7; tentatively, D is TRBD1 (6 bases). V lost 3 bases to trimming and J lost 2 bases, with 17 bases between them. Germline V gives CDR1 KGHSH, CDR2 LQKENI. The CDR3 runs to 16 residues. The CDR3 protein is CASSPGQPRLTYEQYF. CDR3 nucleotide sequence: TGTGCCAGCTCACCCGGACAGCCCAGACTGACCTACGAGCAGTACTTC.

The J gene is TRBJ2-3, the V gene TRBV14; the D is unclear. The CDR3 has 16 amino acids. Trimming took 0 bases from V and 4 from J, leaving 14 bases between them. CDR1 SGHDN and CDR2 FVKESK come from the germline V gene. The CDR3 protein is CASSQENGFRPDTQYF. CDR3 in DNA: TGTGCCAGCAGCCAAGAGAACGGGTTCAGGCCAGATACGCAGTATTTT.

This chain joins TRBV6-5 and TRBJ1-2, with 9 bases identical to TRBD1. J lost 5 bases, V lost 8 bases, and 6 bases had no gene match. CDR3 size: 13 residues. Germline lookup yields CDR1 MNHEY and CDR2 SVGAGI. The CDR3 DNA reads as TGTGCCAGCGGCCGGGACAGGGAGTATGGCTACACCTTC. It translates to CASGRDREYGYTF.

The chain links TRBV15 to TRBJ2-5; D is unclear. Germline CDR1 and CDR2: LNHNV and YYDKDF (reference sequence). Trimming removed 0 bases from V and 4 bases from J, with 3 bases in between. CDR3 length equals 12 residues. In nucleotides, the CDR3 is TGTGCCACCAGCAGAGATAGAGAGACCCAGTACTTC. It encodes CATSRDRETQYF.

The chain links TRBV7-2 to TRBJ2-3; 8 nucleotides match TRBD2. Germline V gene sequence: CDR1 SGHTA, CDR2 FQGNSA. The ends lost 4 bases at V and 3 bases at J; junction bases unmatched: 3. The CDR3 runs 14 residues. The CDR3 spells CASSSKRETDTQYF. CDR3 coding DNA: TGTGCCAGCAGCTCAAAGCGGGAGACAGATACGCAGTATTTT.

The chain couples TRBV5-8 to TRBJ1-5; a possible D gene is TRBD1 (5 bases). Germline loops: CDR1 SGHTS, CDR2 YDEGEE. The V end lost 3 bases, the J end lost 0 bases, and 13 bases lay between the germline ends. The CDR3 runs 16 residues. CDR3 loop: CASSSLQGYSNQPQHF. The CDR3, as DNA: TGTGCCAGCAGCTCCTTGCAGGGCTATAGCAATCAGCCCCAGCATTTT.

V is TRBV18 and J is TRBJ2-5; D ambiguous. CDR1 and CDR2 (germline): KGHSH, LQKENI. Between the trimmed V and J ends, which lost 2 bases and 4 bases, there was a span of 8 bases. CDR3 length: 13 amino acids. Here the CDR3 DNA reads TGTGCCAGCTCACCAAATTTTGGAGAGACCCAGTACTTC. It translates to CASSPNFGETQYF.

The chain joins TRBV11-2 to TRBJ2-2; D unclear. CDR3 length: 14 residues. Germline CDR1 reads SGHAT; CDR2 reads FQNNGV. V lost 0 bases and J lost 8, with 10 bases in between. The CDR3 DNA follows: TGTGCCAGCAGCTTAGATCTTTCTCTGGGGGAGCTGTTTTTT. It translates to CASSLDLSLGELFF.

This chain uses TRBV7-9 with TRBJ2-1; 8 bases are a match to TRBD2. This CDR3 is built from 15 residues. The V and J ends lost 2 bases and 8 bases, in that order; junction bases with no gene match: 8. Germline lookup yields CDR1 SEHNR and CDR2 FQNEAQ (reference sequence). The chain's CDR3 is CASSLNGRADDEQFF. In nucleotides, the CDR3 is TGTGCCAGCAGCTTAAACGGGAGGGCCGACGATGAGCAGTTCTTC.

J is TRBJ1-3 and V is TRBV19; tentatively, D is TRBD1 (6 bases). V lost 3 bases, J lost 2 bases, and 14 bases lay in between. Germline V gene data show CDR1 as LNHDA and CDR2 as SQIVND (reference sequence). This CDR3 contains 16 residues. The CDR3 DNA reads TGTGCCAGTAGTATCGGGGCAACAGGGACTGGAAACACCATATATTTT. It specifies CASSIGATGTGNTIYF.